One sample yielded the 29 T cell receptor beta chains listed below, sequenced in a study of response to subunit inactivated influenza vaccine (dated by TCRdb to the late 2010s). The library came from RT-PCR. TCRdb records Illumina HiSeq 2500 as the sequencer. The public reads were run again by TCRdb, first through fastp at Q25 and then through MiXCR, and only productive beta chains were kept. Every CDR3 protein is listed once, alongside the most common genes and DNA of its rows. For this sample the table gives over 150,000 distinct CDR3 sequences, of which roughly 10% were detected only once. The biggest ten clones account for roughly a third of the sample. Material: CD8+ T cells sorted from PBMCs, obtained 23 months after vaccination. These receptors all stem from a man between 50 and 75 years old who received an inactivated influenza vaccine. Donor details come from another sample of the same person, matched by shared clones.

This clonotype was seen only a few times. The chain combines TRBV29-1 with TRBJ2-7; D remains unclear. V gave up 7 bases and J gave up 1 base, with 8 bases separating them. CDR1 is SQVTM, CDR2 ANQGSEA, per germline. CDR3 size: 11 residues. The CDR3 region has the DNA TGCAGCGCAACAGTTTCCTACGAGCAGTACTTC. Translating gives CSATVSYEQYF.

This clonotype was found a few times. The J gene is TRBJ1-1, the V gene TRBV27; no clear D gene. V was trimmed by 1 base and J by 5 bases, leaving 8 bases between them. Germline V lookup: CDR1 MNHEY, CDR2 SMNVEV (reference sequence). This CDR3 region has 13 residues. The CDR3 DNA reads TGTGCCAGCAGTTTATTCCCGGGGACTGAAGCTTTCTTT. Translation: CASSLFPGTEAFF.

This clonotype was counted only a few times. This chain links TRBV5-6 with TRBJ2-5; 7 bases align to TRBD2. CDR1 and CDR2 (germline): SGHDT, YYEEEE. V gave up 0 bases and J gave up 4 bases; unmatched junction bases: 6. CDR3 size: 15 residues. In nucleotides, the CDR3 is TGTGCCAGCAGCTTGGCCTGGGAGGGAATAGAGACCCAGTACTTC. This translates into CASSLAWEGIETQYF.

The chain carries TRBV2 and TRBJ2-2; TRBD2 matches 11 bases. Trimming at V came to 6 bases and at J to 6 bases, leaving 3 bases not matched to a gene. This CDR3 is built from 14 residues. Germline V CDR1 and CDR2: SNHLY, FYNNEI. CDR3 DNA sequence: TGTGCCAGCAGGGTAGCGGGAGGGGCCGGGGAGCTGTTTTTT. Translating it yields CASRVAGGAGELFF. Full variable domain (rest looked up from reference TRBV2 and TRBJ2-2): EPEVTQTPSHQVTQMGQEVILRCVPISNHLYFYWYRQILGQKVEFLVSFYNNEISEKSEIFDDQFSVERPDGSNFTLKIRSTKLEDSAMYFCASRVAGGAGELFFGEGSRLTVL.

This clonotype was recorded a few times. This rearrangement joins TRBV6-2 or TRBV6-3 to TRBJ2-2; TRBD1 is a possible D gene (6 bases). There are 15 residues in the CDR3. CDR1 is MNHEY, CDR2 SVGEGT, per germline. Trimming removed 6 bases from V and 7 bases from J, with 18 bases in between. CDR3 bases: TGTGCCAGCAGCGGACTCTATGAGGGGGTCGGGGAGCTGTTTTTT. This translates into CASSGLYEGVGELFF.

The chain couples TRBV7-9 to TRBJ2-5, with D maybe TRBD1 (6 bases). V was pared by 6 bases and J by 2 bases, with 16 bases between. This CDR3 contains 15 residues. Germline CDR1 SEHNR, CDR2 FQNEAQ (reference sequence). This CDR3 is CASRSNRVLQETQYF. The DNA of the CDR3 is TGTGCCAGCAGATCGAACAGGGTACTACAAGAGACCCAGTACTTC.

V usage is TRBV11-2 and J usage is TRBJ1-2, with TRBD1 as a possible D gene (6 bases). Germline values: CDR1 SGHAT, CDR2 FQNNGV. The V end was cut by 5 bases, the J end by 5 bases, with 12 bases between. The CDR3 extends over 13 amino acids. The CDR3 is CASSHGQYYGYTF. The DNA of the CDR3 is TGTGCCAGCAGCCACGGACAGTATTATGGCTACACCTTC.

The chain joins TRBV5-1 to TRBJ2-1; 7 bases are shared with TRBD1. With V trimmed by 3 bases and J by 1 base, 13 bases remained unmatched. The CDR3 has 18 residues. Germline lookup yields CDR1 SGHRS and CDR2 YFSETQ. CDR3 nucleotide sequence: TGCGCCAGCAGCTCGCCCGTTACAGGGGACCCTTCCTACAATGAGCAGTTCTTC. This gives the protein CASSSPVTGDPSYNEQFF.

This clonotype was detected a few times. The chain combines TRBV12-3 or TRBV12-4 with TRBJ2-3, with D hard to call. Trimming removed 5 bases from V and 0 bases from J, with 15 bases in between. The length of the CDR3 is 16 residues. The CDR3 sequence: CASSPRLDGSTDTQYF. The CDR3 DNA reads TGTGCCAGCAGTCCCCGCTTGGACGGGAGCACAGATACGCAGTATTTT.

This clonotype was observed many times. The chain employs TRBV25-1 and TRBJ1-1; a weak D match, TRBD1 (6 bases). Germline V CDR1 and CDR2: MGHDK, SYGVNS. The CDR3 covers 13 residues. With 6 bases removed from V and 6 bases from J, the gap between germline ends came to 14 bases. CDR3 sequence (DNA): TGTGCCAGCAGCCCGGGGACATCCGCTGAAGCTTTCTTT. This codes for CASSPGTSAEAFF.

The table lists this clonotype with many counts. V gene TRBV6-2 or TRBV6-3 combines with J gene TRBJ2-3; TRBD2 agrees at 10 bases. This CDR3 is built from 16 residues. Germline V gene lookup returns CDR1 MNHEY and CDR2 SVGEGT. V dropped 0 bases and J dropped 6; count of bases not matched to a gene: 6. The CDR3 spells CASSYSEREGPDTQYF. The CDR3 DNA reads TGTGCCAGCAGTTACTCTGAGCGGGAGGGCCCTGATACGCAGTATTTT.

A few counts support this clonotype. The V and J genes are TRBV27 and TRBJ2-4; D is ambiguous. V lost 0 bases to trimming and J lost 5 bases, with 11 bases between them. This CDR3 spans 15 amino acids. Looked up from germline, CDR1 is MNHEY and CDR2 is SMNVEV (reference sequence). Here the CDR3 DNA reads TGTGCCAGCAGTTTATCCTCTCGGAGCCAAAACATTCAGTACTTC. Translation gives CASSLSSRSQNIQYF.

The rearrangement joins TRBV7-9 to TRBJ2-2; no clear D gene. This CDR3 is built from 13 residues. Germline CDR1 and CDR2: SEHNR and FQNEAQ (reference sequence). Trimming pared 3 bases from V and 4 bases from J, leaving 6 bases between. In DNA form, the CDR3 reads TGTGCCAGCAGCTTTGGACCCACCGGGGAGCTGTTTTTT. As protein: CASSFGPTGELFF.

This clonotype came up a few times. This chain joins TRBV28 and TRBJ1-5; D is unresolved. Looked up from germline, CDR1 is MDHEN and CDR2 is SYDVKM. The CDR3 has 14 residues. The V and J ends lost 3 bases and 0 bases respectively, with 6 bases between them. In nucleotides, the CDR3 is TGTGCCAGCAGTTTTTATATTAGCAATCAGCCCCAGCATTTT. It yields the protein CASSFYISNQPQHF.

This chain connects TRBV28 to TRBJ2-7; TRBD1 matches 11 bases. CDR1 is MDHEN and CDR2 is SYDVKM in the germline V gene. This CDR3 has 16 residues. V lost 6 bases and J lost 5; bases outside the gene matches: 12. The CDR3 DNA sequence: TGTGCCAGCAGCCTCCACCGGGACAGGGGGATGAACGAGCAGTACTTC. Translated, it gives CASSLHRDRGMNEQYF.

This clonotype was counted at least ten times. CDR3: CSARPRRFHNEKLFF. CDR3 bases: TGCAGTGCTAGACCCCGGAGATTCCATAATGAAAAACTGTTTTTT. The gene calls are TRBV20-1 and TRBJ1-4, with D hard to call. The germline V and J ends were trimmed by 2 bases and 4 bases, with 14 bases remaining between them. The CDR3 contains 15 residues. Per germline, CDR1 DFQATT and CDR2 SNEGSKA (reference sequence).

In this sample, this clonotype turned up many times. V is TRBV27 and J is TRBJ2-7; tentative D call: TRBD2 (5 bases). The germline V gene encodes CDR1 MNHEY and CDR2 SMNVEV (reference sequence). Trimming pared 9 bases from V and 6 bases from J, leaving 9 bases between. This CDR3 contains 10 residues. CDR3 in amino acids: CASLLAEQYF. CDR3 sequence (DNA): TGTGCCAGTCTGCTAGCCGAGCAGTACTTC.

This clonotype has more than one count but fewer than ten. This chain connects TRBV12-3 or TRBV12-4 to TRBJ2-1; D possibly corresponds to TRBD2 (5 bases). Trimming left V 5 bases short and J 0 bases short, with 14 bases between. This CDR3 region has 16 residues. In DNA form, the CDR3 reads TGTGCCAGCAGTCCAATGGGCACTAGCTCCTACAATGAGCAGTTCTTC. Encoded protein: CASSPMGTSSYNEQFF.

This sequence joins TRBV6-1 and TRBJ2-2; D is unresolved. This CDR3 region has 15 residues. The germline V and J ends were trimmed by 6 bases and 3 bases, with 14 bases remaining between them. Germline lookup yields CDR1 MNHNS and CDR2 SASEGT. The CDR3 DNA reads as TGTGCCAGCAGGGGGATGAGATGGCACACCGGGGAGCTGTTTTTT. Protein: CASRGMRWHTGELFF.

CDR3 protein: CASSPKRTGRDMNTEAFF. The CDR3 nucleotides are TGCGCCAGCAGCCCGAAGCGGACAGGGAGGGACATGAACACTGAAGCTTTCTTT. This chain uses TRBV5-1 with TRBJ1-1; 8 positions match TRBD1. J gave up 0 bases and V 4 bases, and 14 bases lay outside the gene matches. The CDR3 runs to 18 residues. CDR1 is SGHRS, CDR2 YFSETQ, per germline.

This rearrangement joins TRBV28 to TRBJ2-3, with D tentatively TRBD1 (5 bases). The V gene lost 2 bases and the J gene lost 5 bases, with 11 bases spanning the gap. This CDR3 has 14 residues. CDR1 and CDR2 from the germline V gene are MDHEN and SYDVKM. The CDR3 bases are TGTGCCAGCAGTTTAAAGGGGCGACTAGATACGCAGTATTTT. Its translation: CASSLKGRLDTQYF.

This chain joins TRBV25-1 and TRBJ2-7, with 7 bases fitting TRBD1. Germline CDR1 is MGHDK and CDR2 is SYGVNS. Unmatched junction bases numbered 9, after V lost 7 bases and J lost 0 bases. The CDR3 runs to 15 residues. The CDR3 sequence is CASTKGQSSSYEQYF. CDR3 coding DNA: TGTGCCAGCACTAAGGGACAGAGCAGCTCCTACGAGCAGTACTTC.

Only a few counts were recorded for this clonotype. The rearrangement uses TRBV27 and TRBJ2-7, with D possibly TRBD1 on 5 matching bases. CDR3 length: 13 amino acids. CDR1 and CDR2 from the germline V gene are MNHEY and SMNVEV (reference sequence). Deletions cut 5 bases from V and 1 base from J, with 9 bases between. The CDR3 protein is CASSPRQSYEQYF. The CDR3 DNA reads TGTGCCAGCAGTCCACGACAGTCCTACGAGCAGTACTTC.

This clonotype was counted once. This chain uses TRBV30 with TRBJ2-1; D unresolved. The CDR3 length is 12 residues. V was pared by 3 bases and J by 8 bases, with 11 bases between. CDR1 and CDR2 from the germline V gene are GTSNPN and SVGIG (reference sequence). CDR3 DNA: TGTGCCTGGAGCAGCCCTGGGGATGAGCAGTTCTTC. It codes for CAWSSPGDEQFF.

This clonotype was detected ten times or more. The rearrangement uses TRBV28 and TRBJ2-1; weak D call: TRBD2 (5 bases). This CDR3 has 14 residues. Trimming stripped 7 bases from V and 7 bases from J, with 17 bases between. The germline V gene encodes CDR1 MDHEN and CDR2 SYDVKM. The CDR3 nucleotides read TGTGCCAGCACTTATGGGAGTCTGGGGAATGAGCAGTTCTTC. Translating gives CASTYGSLGNEQFF.

This clonotype was counted between two and nine times. The rearrangement links TRBV5-1 to TRBJ2-7, with unresolved D. V shed 0 bases and J shed 4 bases, with 8 bases lying between them. The germline V gene encodes CDR1 SGHRS and CDR2 YFSETQ. The CDR3 sequence is 13 residues long. The CDR3 nucleotides are TGCGCCAGCAGCTTGGTAGCCCCATACGAGCAGTACTTC. Encoded protein: CASSLVAPYEQYF.

The chain is built from TRBV30 and TRBJ2-2, with D perhaps being TRBD1 or TRBD2 (6 bases each). CDR1 is GTSNPN and CDR2 is SVGIG in the germline V gene (reference sequence). V lost 3 bases and J 4 bases, leaving 12 bases between the germline ends. The CDR3 totals 14 residues. CDR3 in amino acids: CAWRSGAVTGELFF. CDR3 nucleotides: TGTGCCTGGAGATCGGGGGCCGTCACCGGGGAGCTGTTTTTT. The full variable domain, rest sourced from reference TRBV30 and TRBJ2-2, is SQTIHQWPATLVQPVGSPLSLECTVEGTSNPNLYWYRQAAGRGLQLLFYSVGIGQISSEVPQNLSASRPQDRQFILSSKKLLLSDSGFYLCAWRSGAVTGELFFGEGSRLTVL.

This chain connects TRBV7-6 to TRBJ1-4; possibly TRBD1 for D (6 bases). The CDR3 length is 14 residues. Germline V gene data show CDR1 as SGHVS and CDR2 as FNYEAQ. Trimming stripped 5 bases from V and 8 bases from J, with 15 bases between. Here the CDR3 reads CASSLAGAREKLFF. In DNA, the CDR3 is TGTGCCAGCAGCCTGGCGGGGGCGAGGGAAAAACTGTTTTTT.

This chain joins TRBV18 and TRBJ2-1; D possibly corresponds to TRBD1 (5 bases). V gave up 6 bases and J gave up 3 bases, with 12 bases separating them. The germline gives CDR1 KGHSH, CDR2 LQKENI. This CDR3 is 14 amino acids long. CDR3 region: CASSLGHLYNEQFF. CDR3 DNA sequence: TGTGCCAGCTCCCTAGGACACCTCTACAATGAGCAGTTCTTC.